The rows below give T cell receptor beta chains drawn from one sample of a study of shared clonotypes between healthy human individuals. TCRdb keeps only in-frame clones here, not all; method: immunoSEQ multiplex PCR. The sample gives 450,000 or so clones, roughly 80% of which show up once; 12% is in the top ten. The sample taken for sequencing was PBMCs. These receptors were obtained from a middle-aged woman in good health. Some clones in this sample may be carry-over from other donors' samples. The CDR3 runs from the conserved cysteine through the conserved F or W. D genes are given only for firm matches. For some rows the clone size is stated as once, few or many, or as a class when expanded; others skip it.

D gene: .; clone size: .; J gene: TRBJ1-5; V gene: TRBV5-6; CDR3 DNA: TGTGCCAGCAGCACAGGGTTCTATAGCAATCAGCCCCAGCATTTT; CDR3 protein: CASSTGFYSNQPQHF
D gene: .; clone size: .; J gene: TRBJ1-4; V gene: TRBV7-2; CDR3 DNA: TGTGCCAGCAGCCGGAGCGTGGGGGGCTTTGATGAAAAACTGTTTTTT; CDR3 protein: CASSRSVGGFDEKLFF
D gene: TRBD2; clone size: .; J gene: TRBJ2-1; V gene: TRBV5-4; CDR3 DNA: TGTGCCAGCAGCCCGGGACTAGCGGGCTACAATGAGCAGTTCTTC; CDR3 protein: CASSPGLAGYNEQFF
D gene: TRBD2; clone size: .; J gene: TRBJ2-4; V gene: TRBV2; CDR3 DNA: TGTGCCAGCAGTGAATATTGGACTAGCGGTACTTTAGCCAAAAACATTCAGTACTTC; CDR3 protein: CASSEYWTSGTLAKNIQYF
D gene: TRBD2; clone size: .; J gene: TRBJ2-1; V gene: TRBV28; CDR3 DNA: TGTGCCAGCAGTCCCCTAGCGGGAGTTGCCAATGAGCAGTTCTTC; CDR3 protein: CASSPLAGVANEQFF
D gene: TRBD2; clone size: .; J gene: TRBJ2-2; V gene: TRBV7-9; CDR3 DNA: TGTGCCAGCAGCCCAGCGGGAGAGACCGGGGAGCTGTTTTTT; CDR3 protein: CASSPAGETGELFF
D gene: .; clone size: once; J gene: TRBJ2-1; V gene: TRBV19; CDR3 DNA: TGTGCCAGTAGACCCGGGGCGGGCAATGAGCAGTTCTTC; CDR3 protein: CASRPGAGNEQFF
D gene: .; clone size: .; J gene: TRBJ2-7; V gene: TRBV18; CDR3 DNA: TGTGCCAGCTCACCAATCTCGGACAGCTACGAGCAGTACTTC; CDR3 protein: CASSPISDSYEQYF
D gene: TRBD1; clone size: .; J gene: TRBJ2-2; V gene: TRBV27; CDR3 DNA: TGTGCCAGCAGTTTAGGGACAGCCACCGGGGAGCTGTTTTTT; CDR3 protein: CASSLGTATGELFF
D gene: .; clone size: .; J gene: TRBJ1-4; V gene: TRBV10-3; CDR3 DNA: TGTGCCATCAGTGAGTCAAGGGACCTTACTAATGAAAAACTGTTTTTT; CDR3 protein: CAISESRDLTNEKLFF
D gene: TRBD2; clone size: .; J gene: TRBJ2-7; V gene: TRBV7-2; CDR3 DNA: TGTGCCAGCAGCCCCCGGGAGGGGTACGAGCAGTACTTC; CDR3 protein: CASSPREGYEQYF
D gene: .; clone size: .; J gene: TRBJ1-3; V gene: TRBV4-1; CDR3 DNA: TGCGCCAGCAGCCTAGGACAGAGGAGGGACACCATATATTTT; CDR3 protein: CASSLGQRRDTIYF
D gene: .; clone size: .; J gene: TRBJ1-4; V gene: TRBV2; CDR3 DNA: TGTGCCAGCAGCCAAACGCGACATGAAAAACTGTTTTTT; CDR3 protein: CASSQTRHEKLFF
D gene: TRBD2; clone size: .; J gene: TRBJ2-5; V gene: TRBV28; CDR3 DNA: TGTGCCAGCAGTTTTTGGTCTAGCGGTCAAGAGACCCAGTACTTC; CDR3 protein: CASSFWSSGQETQYF
D gene: TRBD2; clone size: .; J gene: TRBJ2-1; V gene: TRBV29-1; CDR3 DNA: TGCAGCGTTGAACTAGCGGAGCGAAGGGATGAGCAGTTCTTC; CDR3 protein: CSVELAERRDEQFF
D gene: .; clone size: .; J gene: TRBJ1-1; V gene: TRBV5-1; CDR3 DNA: TGCGCCAGCAGTGACCCCAGGGGACCTGAAGCTTTCTTT; CDR3 protein: CASSDPRGPEAFF
D gene: .; clone size: .; J gene: TRBJ2-3; V gene: TRBV29-1; CDR3 DNA: TGCAGCGAGTCAGATACGCAGTATTTT; CDR3 protein: CSESDTQYF
D gene: .; clone size: .; J gene: TRBJ2-7; V gene: TRBV7-2; CDR3 DNA: TGTGCCAGCAGCTTAGTACATGTGGGAGGAAGGGGAGACGAGCAGTACTTC; CDR3 protein: CASSLVHVGGRGDEQYF
D gene: .; clone size: .; J gene: TRBJ1-4; V gene: TRBV6-6; CDR3 DNA: TGTGCCAGCAGTTACAGGGAGAATGAAAAACTGTTTTTT; CDR3 protein: CASSYRENEKLFF
D gene: TRBD1; clone size: .; J gene: TRBJ1-2; V gene: TRBV7-9; CDR3 DNA: TGTGCCAGCAGCCAATATAACCCGACAGGGGCCGCCGGTAGTGGCTACACCTTC; CDR3 protein: CASSQYNPTGAAGSGYTF
D gene: .; clone size: .; J gene: TRBJ2-3; V gene: TRBV7-6; CDR3 DNA: TGTGCCAGCAGCCCCGTGAGTGGGGTGAGGGAAGATACGCAGTATTTT; CDR3 protein: CASSPVSGVREDTQYF
D gene: .; clone size: .; J gene: TRBJ1-2; V gene: TRBV9; CDR3 DNA: TGTGCCAGCAGCTTGCAAGCCTCAACTTGGTATGGCTACACCTTC; CDR3 protein: CASSLQASTWYGYTF
D gene: .; clone size: .; J gene: TRBJ1-2; V gene: TRBV14; CDR3 DNA: TGTGCCAGCAGCCAGGGAGTCGGAGCCGGCTATGGCTACACCTTC; CDR3 protein: CASSQGVGAGYGYTF
D gene: .; clone size: .; J gene: TRBJ2-5; V gene: TRBV11-2; CDR3 DNA: TGTGCCAGCAGCTCCCGTGGTAGCGGATACCAAGAGACCCAGTACTTC; CDR3 protein: CASSSRGSGYQETQYF
D gene: .; clone size: .; J gene: TRBJ2-1; V gene: TRBV9; CDR3 DNA: TGTGCCAGCAGTGTGCAGGGAGCGGGCACCTACAATGAGCAGTTCTTC; CDR3 protein: CASSVQGAGTYNEQFF
D gene: .; clone size: .; J gene: TRBJ2-5; V gene: TRBV4-3; CDR3 DNA: TGCGCCAGCAGCCAAGATTGGGGGGCCGAGACCCAGTACTTC; CDR3 protein: CASSQDWGAETQYF
D gene: .; clone size: .; J gene: TRBJ2-2; V gene: TRBV5-6; CDR3 DNA: TGTGCCAGCAGCTTGGACGAACGCACCGGGGAGCTGTTTTTT; CDR3 protein: CASSLDERTGELFF
D gene: .; clone size: .; J gene: TRBJ1-4; V gene: TRBV5-4; CDR3 DNA: TGTGCCAGCAGCCCAATGGGGGGGGGCGTTGAAAAACTGTTTTTT; CDR3 protein: CASSPMGGGVEKLFF
D gene: .; clone size: .; J gene: TRBJ2-7; V gene: TRBV20-1; CDR3 DNA: TGCAGTGCTAGGGCGCCCGGCGAGCAGTACTTC; CDR3 protein: CSARAPGEQYF
D gene: TRBD1; clone size: .; J gene: TRBJ2-7; V gene: TRBV10-3; CDR3 DNA: TGTGCCATCAGCGAATTGATACCGGGACAGGGCGGCGAGCAGTACTTC; CDR3 protein: CAISELIPGQGGEQYF
D gene: .; clone size: once; J gene: TRBJ1-3; V gene: TRBV18; CDR3 DNA: TGTGCCAGCTCAAGCGACTCTGGAAACACCATATATTTT; CDR3 protein: CASSSDSGNTIYF
D gene: TRBD1; clone size: .; J gene: TRBJ1-2; V gene: TRBV28; CDR3 DNA: TGTGCCAGCTCCGGGACAGTCTGGGTTGACTATGGCTACACCTTC; CDR3 protein: CASSGTVWVDYGYTF
D gene: .; clone size: .; J gene: TRBJ2-2; V gene: TRBV7-9; CDR3 DNA: TGTGCCAGCAGCTTCGACAGTAACACCGGGGAGCTGTTTTTT; CDR3 protein: CASSFDSNTGELFF
D gene: .; clone size: .; J gene: TRBJ2-1; V gene: TRBV11-2; CDR3 DNA: TGTGCCAGCAGCATAGCTTATGGGGCCTACAATGAGCAGTTCTTC; CDR3 protein: CASSIAYGAYNEQFF
D gene: .; clone size: .; J gene: TRBJ1-3; V gene: TRBV27; CDR3 DNA: TGTGCCAGCAAGGCTCCAGGGGTAGACACCATATATTTT; CDR3 protein: CASKAPGVDTIYF
D gene: .; clone size: .; J gene: TRBJ2-1; V gene: TRBV25-1; CDR3 DNA: TGTGCCAGCAGCGAAAGGAAGTTCTTC; CDR3 protein: CASSERKFF
D gene: .; clone size: few; J gene: TRBJ2-4; V gene: TRBV6-1; CDR3 DNA: TGTGCCAGCAGTGTAGGGCCTGGGAGAAACATTCAGTACTTC; CDR3 protein: CASSVGPGRNIQYF
D gene: .; clone size: many; J gene: TRBJ1-3; V gene: TRBV10-3; CDR3 DNA: TGTGCCATCATTCCGGGCCCCAGCTCTGGAAACACCATATATTTT; CDR3 protein: CAIIPGPSSGNTIYF
D gene: TRBD1; clone size: .; J gene: TRBJ2-7; V gene: TRBV2; CDR3 DNA: TGTGCCAGCGCCGGGACAGGTCCTTCCTACGAGCAGTACTTC; CDR3 protein: CASAGTGPSYEQYF
D gene: .; clone size: once; J gene: TRBJ2-5; V gene: TRBV4-1; CDR3 DNA: TGCGCCAGCAGCCTAGCGGTCCAAGAGACCCAGTACTTC; CDR3 protein: CASSLAVQETQYF
D gene: .; clone size: .; J gene: TRBJ2-7; V gene: TRBV7-8; CDR3 DNA: TGTGCCAGCAGCCGCCCAATTAGTACCACATCCTACGAGCAGTACTTC; CDR3 protein: CASSRPISTTSYEQYF
D gene: .; clone size: few; J gene: TRBJ2-1; V gene: TRBV28; CDR3 DNA: TGTGCCAGCAGTTTACGGGGGAGGACCCAGTTCTTC; CDR3 protein: CASSLRGRTQFF
D gene: TRBD2; clone size: few; J gene: TRBJ2-1; V gene: TRBV27; CDR3 DNA: TGTGCCAGCAGTTATCTAGCGGGAGGCTTCTACAATGAGCAGTTCTTC; CDR3 protein: CASSYLAGGFYNEQFF
D gene: TRBD1; clone size: .; J gene: TRBJ2-4; V gene: TRBV6-5; CDR3 DNA: TGTGCCAGCAGTTACTCGAGGGACAGGGTAGGAATTCAGTACTTC; CDR3 protein: CASSYSRDRVGIQYF
D gene: .; clone size: few; J gene: TRBJ1-2; V gene: TRBV14; CDR3 DNA: TGTGCCAGCAGCCCAGGGGTATCGTATGGCTACACCTTC; CDR3 protein: CASSPGVSYGYTF
D gene: .; clone size: .; J gene: TRBJ2-1; V gene: TRBV29-1; CDR3 DNA: TGCAGCGTTTCCCCCGCTCACTACAATGAGCAGTTCTTC; CDR3 protein: CSVSPAHYNEQFF
D gene: .; clone size: .; J gene: TRBJ1-5; V gene: TRBV5-5; CDR3 DNA: TGTGCCAGCAGCGCCACAGAGAGGTACCAGCCCCAGCATTTT; CDR3 protein: CASSATERYQPQHF
D gene: TRBD2; clone size: few; J gene: TRBJ2-1; V gene: TRBV5-1; CDR3 DNA: TGCGCCAGCAGCTTGGTTGCGGGAGAGATCTACAATGAGCAGTTCTTC; CDR3 protein: CASSLVAGEIYNEQFF
D gene: .; clone size: .; J gene: TRBJ1-2; V gene: TRBV28; CDR3 DNA: TGTGCCAGCAGCCTCGGGGGGACATCAGCAGGCGGCTACACCTTC; CDR3 protein: CASSLGGTSAGGYTF
D gene: TRBD2; clone size: .; J gene: TRBJ2-1; V gene: TRBV10-1; CDR3 DNA: TGCGCCAGCAGTGAGTCATGGCGGGGGAATGAGCAGTTCTTC; CDR3 protein: CASSESWRGNEQFF
D gene: TRBD1; clone size: many; J gene: TRBJ2-4; V gene: TRBV7-2; CDR3 DNA: TGTGCCAGCAGCTTAGTCGGGGGACAGGGGAACATTCAGTACTTC; CDR3 protein: CASSLVGGQGNIQYF
D gene: TRBD1; clone size: medium-sized; J gene: TRBJ2-5; V gene: TRBV5-8; CDR3 DNA: TGTGCCAGCAGCCAGGGACAGATCCAAGAGACCCAGTACTTC; CDR3 protein: CASSQGQIQETQYF
D gene: .; clone size: few; J gene: TRBJ1-2; V gene: TRBV28; CDR3 DNA: TGTGCCAGCAGTTTAGGCAGGGCGGTCGATGGCTACACCTTC; CDR3 protein: CASSLGRAVDGYTF
D gene: .; clone size: .; J gene: TRBJ1-3; V gene: TRBV12-2; CDR3 DNA: TGTGCAAGTCGTTATCTCCACAAGGCGCTAGCAGGAAACACCATATATTTT; CDR3 protein: CASRYLHKALAGNTIYF
D gene: .; clone size: .; J gene: TRBJ2-7; V gene: TRBV7-8; CDR3 DNA: TGTGCCAGCAGCTTAGGTGTTGAGACGGAGCAGTACTTC; CDR3 protein: CASSLGVETEQYF